The TCR beta chain described here comes from a study of cytomegalovirus exposure and HLA in healthy donors. Study-wide results and limits: The study flagged some 170 TCR beta chains as cytomegalovirus-associated. The tendency of first-cohort TCR clusters to co-occur in the 120 validation repertoires was the finding of a later analysis. There were some public TCRs occurring in many donors, but most TCR sequences were rare.

With respect to this clone: The antigen is not known.

The donors belonged to the 120-subject validation cohort, separate from the approximately 670-subject first cohort. Sequencing was performed with immunoSEQ multiplex PCR; in TCRdb, only in-frame clones are kept and a portion is missing. The repertoire holds 200,000 to 250,000 clones, with about 89% as singletons. The clonotype originates from a woman aged 18 to 35 in good health and CMV-seronegative. What was sequenced was PBMCs.

CDR3 nucleotides: TGCGCCAGCAGCGGGGGGACAGGGTACACTGAAGCTTTCTTT. Translating it yields CASSGGTGYTEAFF. V and J are TRBV5-1 and TRBJ1-1, with TRBD1 matching over 9 bases. This CDR3 spans 14 amino acids. The V gene's germline CDR1 is SGHRS and CDR2 YFSETQ. Losses at the gene ends were 4 bases for V and 3 bases for J; bases not matched to a gene: 4.